The 29 T cell receptor beta chains below were found in one sample sequenced in a study of cytomegalovirus exposure and HLA in healthy donors. Researchers ran the PCR with 60 Vbeta and 13 Jbeta primers. Only in-frame clones appear in the TCRdb table, and some are missing; sequencing was by immunoSEQ multiplex PCR. The table lists tens of thousands of clones, around 89% of them singletons. The material sequenced was PBMCs. The receptors shown here come from a woman aged 25 to 39 in good health and CMV-seropositive.

This chain joins TRBV4-2 and TRBJ1-1; weak D call: TRBD1 (6 bases). V was cut by 6 bases and J by 3 bases, with 23 bases left in between. CDR1 and CDR2 (germline): LGHNA, YNFKEQ. This CDR3 contains 17 residues. The CDR3 sequence is CASSPDDNQGLYTEAFF. The CDR3 coding sequence is TGTGCCAGCAGTCCCGATGACAACCAGGGGCTGTACACTGAAGCTTTCTTT.

The rearrangement joins TRBV1 to TRBJ2-1; no DNA check was done on the table's D call, TRBD2. TRBV1 is tagged as a pseudogene. CDR3 length equals 15 residues. The CDR3 sequence is CTSSQDKVGGNEQFF. CDR3 in DNA: TGCACCAGCAGCCAAGATAAGGTCGGAGGGAATGAGCAGTTCTTC.

The V call is TRBV27, the J call TRBJ2-1; 9 bases map to TRBD2. The germline CDR1 and CDR2 sequences are MNHEY and SMNVEV (reference sequence). The V and J ends lost 2 bases and 7 bases, in that order; junction bases with no gene match: 9. CDR3 length: 16 residues. CDR3 DNA: TGTGCCAGCAGTTTACCTGGGGGGGGACTAGCAAATGAGCAGTTCTTC. Translation gives CASSLPGGGLANEQFF.

The chain uses TRBV6-1 and TRBJ1-1, with 7 positions matching TRBD1. CDR3 size: 14 residues. Germline V gene sequence: CDR1 MNHNS, CDR2 SASEGT. J lost 0 bases, V lost 6 bases, and 4 bases had no gene match. CDR3 sequence: CASRLTGLNTEAFF. CDR3 nucleotide sequence: TGTGCCAGCAGGCTGACAGGGTTGAACACTGAAGCTTTCTTT.

The genes are TRBV5-1 and TRBJ2-2; D may be TRBD1 (5 bases). V was clipped by 5 bases and J by 5 bases, with 10 bases between them. Germline-derived CDR1 and CDR2 are SGHRS and YFSETQ. CDR3 length equals 13 residues. Here the CDR3 DNA reads TGCGCCAGCAGTAGGGGTAATACCGGGGAGCTGTTTTTT. It yields the protein CASSRGNTGELFF.

J is TRBJ2-1 and V is TRBV5-5; no reliable D call. Germline V gives CDR1 SGHKS, CDR2 YYEKEE (reference sequence). Deletions cut 1 base from V and 7 bases from J, with 9 bases between. CDR3 size: 13 residues. Here the CDR3 reads CASSLSTGNEQFF. CDR3 DNA sequence: TGTGCCAGCAGCTTGAGTACCGGGAATGAGCAGTTCTTC. Using reference TRBV5-5 and TRBJ2-1 for the parts outside the CDR3, the full variable domain is DAGVTQSPTHLIKTRGQQVTLRCSPISGHKSVSWYQQVLGQGPQFIFQYYEKEERGRGNFPDRFSARQFPNYSSELNVNALLLGDSALYLCASSLSTGNEQFFGPGTRLTVL.

The gene calls are TRBV15 and TRBJ2-5; 10 nucleotides line up with TRBD2. The DNA end lines up better with TRBJ2-7; the J call may be wrong. CDR3 length: 17 amino acids. CDR1 LNHNV and CDR2 YYDKDF come from the germline V gene (reference sequence). The CDR3 protein is CATSREWLAGESLEQYF. CDR3 sequence (DNA): TGTGCCACCAGCAGAGAATGGCTAGCGGGAGAGAGTCTCGAGCAGTACTTC.

The chain links TRBV9 to TRBJ2-2; 8 positions match TRBD1. V was clipped by 3 bases and J by 2 bases; unmatched bases: 6. The CDR3 covers 16 residues. Germline CDR1 reads SGDLS; CDR2 reads YYNGEE. DNA for the CDR3: TGTGCCAGCAGCGCCGGAGGACAGGGAAACACCGGGGAGCTGTTTTTT. Amino acids: CASSAGGQGNTGELFF. Full variable domain (missing parts from reference TRBV9 and TRBJ2-2): DSGVTQTPKHLITATGQRVTLRCSPRSGDLSVYWYQQSLDQGLQFLIQYYNGEERAKGNILERFSAQQFPDLHSELNLSSLELGDSALYFCASSAGGQGNTGELFFGEGSRLTVL.

The chain links TRBV6-1 to TRBJ2-7; D possibly corresponds to TRBD1 (5 bases). Trimming cost V 6 bases and J 0 bases, with 12 bases left between them. Germline values: CDR1 MNHNS, CDR2 SASEGT. CDR3 length: 14 residues. The CDR3 reads CASSLGAPSYEQYF. In nucleotides, the CDR3 is TGTGCCAGCAGCTTAGGGGCCCCCTCCTACGAGCAGTACTTC.

This clone appeared a single time. The gene calls are TRBV7-9 and TRBJ2-3, with D hard to call. Germline lookup yields CDR1 SEHNR and CDR2 FQNEAQ (reference sequence). The CDR3 is 19 amino acids. Between the trimmed V and J ends, which lost 4 bases and 2 bases, there was a span of 25 bases. The CDR3 protein is CASSSPPALAVHSTDTQYF. In nucleotides, the CDR3 is TGTGCCAGCAGCTCGCCCCCGGCGTTAGCTGTACACTCCACAGATACGCAGTATTTT.

V gene TRBV28 combines with J gene TRBJ1-2, with D possibly matching TRBD1 (5 bases). Germline CDR1 MDHEN, CDR2 SYDVKM. This CDR3 has 13 amino acids. Trimming stripped 3 bases from V and 4 bases from J, with 9 bases between. CDR3 coding DNA: TGTGCCAGCAGTTTGGGGGGGACCTATGGCTACACCTTC. Translating gives CASSLGGTYGYTF.

This rearrangement joins TRBV18 to TRBJ2-1, with 8 nucleotides matching TRBD2. There are 14 residues in the CDR3. V gave up 3 bases and J gave up 10 bases; unmatched junction bases: 8. Germline assignment: CDR1 KGHSH and CDR2 LQKENI. CDR3 residues: CASSPPAGDREQFF. The CDR3 DNA reads as TGTGCCAGCTCACCGCCAGCGGGAGATCGGGAGCAGTTCTTC.

This rearrangement joins TRBV7-9 to TRBJ2-7, with D tentatively TRBD2 (6 bases). CDR1 is SEHNR, CDR2 FQNEAQ, per germline (reference sequence). CDR3 length: 15 amino acids. Trimming removed 1 base at V and 3 bases at J, with 13 bases between. The CDR3 region is CASSLGGGNDYEQYF. The DNA for the CDR3 is TGTGCCAGCAGCTTAGGAGGAGGGAATGACTACGAGCAGTACTTC.

V and J are TRBV2 and TRBJ2-3; D unresolved. Trimming removed 1 base at V and 7 bases at J, with 9 bases between. Per the germline V gene, CDR1 is SNHLY and CDR2 is FYNNEI. The CDR3 has 13 amino acids. The CDR3 DNA reads as TGTGCCAGCAGTGAAGACTCTATGTATACGCAGTATTTT. Its translation: CASSEDSMYTQYF. The full variable domain, its missing parts supplied by reference TRBV2 and TRBJ2-3, is EPEVTQTPSHQVTQMGQEVILRCVPISNHLYFYWYRQILGQKVEFLVSFYNNEISEKSEIFDDQFSVERPDGSNFTLKIRSTKLEDSAMYFCASSEDSMYTQYFGPGTRLTVL.

The chain uses TRBV5-1 and TRBJ2-1; tentative D call: TRBD1 (7 bases). V dropped 4 bases and J dropped 5 bases, with 13 bases sitting between them. Looked up from germline, CDR1 is SGHRS and CDR2 is YFSETQ. The CDR3 runs to 14 residues. The CDR3 DNA follows: TGCGCCAGCAGCCACAGGGGCGGGGACAATGAGCAGTTCTTC. Its protein is CASSHRGGDNEQFF.

The V gene is TRBV27, the J gene TRBJ2-1; D not resolved. Per the germline V gene, CDR1 is MNHEY and CDR2 is SMNVEV (reference sequence). Trimming took off 0 bases at V and 0 bases at J, with 6 bases between the two ends. The CDR3 length is 15 residues. The CDR3 DNA follows: TGTGCCAGCAGTTTATCCGAGAGCTCCTACAATGAGCAGTTCTTC. Translating it yields CASSLSESSYNEQFF.

V and J are TRBV6-5 and TRBJ2-2; D is perhaps TRBD1 (5 bases). V lost 5 bases and J lost 4, with 11 bases in between. This CDR3 has 14 residues. Germline V gene data show CDR1 as MNHEY and CDR2 as SVGAGI. This CDR3 is CASSGRTSTGELFF. CDR3 DNA: TGTGCCAGCAGTGGCCGGACAAGCACCGGGGAGCTGTTTTTT.

The V and J genes are TRBV7-6 and TRBJ2-4, with D unresolved. Germline V gene lookup returns CDR1 SGHVS and CDR2 FNYEAQ. V was clipped by 0 bases and J by 10 bases, with 10 bases between them. CDR3 length: 13 residues. The CDR3 here is CASSLATGAIQYF. CDR3 nucleotide sequence: TGTGCCAGCAGCTTAGCGACTGGAGCAATTCAGTACTTC.

This chain joins TRBV6-1 and TRBJ2-1, with 9 bases identical to TRBD2. V trimming: 3 bases; J trimming: 7 bases; junction bases outside the gene matches: 7. The length of the CDR3 is 15 residues. Germline-derived CDR1 and CDR2 are MNHNS and SASEGT. The DNA of the CDR3 is TGTGCCAGCAGTGAGCATGGAGCGGGAGGTAATGAGCAGTTCTTC. This encodes CASSEHGAGGNEQFF.

V gene TRBV6-5 combines with J gene TRBJ2-5, with 7 bases lining up with TRBD1. The CDR3 runs to 11 residues. J was trimmed by 9 bases and V by 2 bases; bases with no gene match: 0. In germline, CDR1 is MNHEY, CDR2 SVGAGI. Here the CDR3 reads CASSYQGAQYF. In nucleotides, the CDR3 is TGTGCCAGCAGTTACCAGGGGGCCCAGTACTTC.

The V gene is TRBV9, the J gene TRBJ1-2; 7 bases match TRBD1. Germline V gene sequence: CDR1 SGDLS, CDR2 YYNGEE. This CDR3 spans 14 amino acids. Unmatched junction bases numbered 6, after V lost 2 bases and J lost 5 bases. The CDR3: CASSVGQAEYGYTF. CDR3 bases: TGTGCCAGCAGCGTCGGACAGGCCGAGTATGGCTACACCTTC. The variable domain in full, with the rest retrieved from reference TRBV9 and TRBJ1-2, is DSGVTQTPKHLITATGQRVTLRCSPRSGDLSVYWYQQSLDQGLQFLIQYYNGEERAKGNILERFSAQQFPDLHSELNLSSLELGDSALYFCASSVGQAEYGYTFGSGTRLTVV.

The gene calls are TRBV10-1 and TRBJ2-1; 13 nucleotides align to TRBD2. The ends lost 3 bases at V and 7 bases at J; junction bases unmatched: 3. This CDR3 spans 15 amino acids. CDR1 is WNHNN, CDR2 SYGVQD, per germline (reference sequence). CDR3 bases: TGCGCCAGCAGTGAAACTAGCGGGAGGGAGAATGAGCAGTTCTTC. It translates to CASSETSGRENEQFF.

The chain uses TRBV18 and TRBJ2-3; 11 bases are a match to TRBD1. The CDR3 is 17 residues long. With 4 bases clipped from V and 1 base from J, the junction kept 7 bases outside the gene matches. CDR1 and CDR2 from the germline V gene are KGHSH and LQKENI. CDR3 DNA sequence: TGTGCCAGCTCACTTACCCCGGGACAGGGGGGCACAGATACGCAGTATTTT. Encoded protein: CASSLTPGQGGTDTQYF.

The CDR3 DNA follows: TGTGCCAGTAGTAGGTCGCAGGGGTTCAATGAGCAGTTCTTC. Translation gives CASSRSQGFNEQFF. The chain recombines TRBV19 with TRBJ2-1; D is possibly TRBD1 (6 bases). Trimming removed 4 bases from V and 6 bases from J, with 13 bases in between. The CDR3 extends over 14 amino acids. The germline CDR1 and CDR2 sequences are LNHDA and SQIVND (reference sequence).

This chain uses TRBV19 with TRBJ1-5; 8 bases align to TRBD1. Germline lookup yields CDR1 LNHDA and CDR2 SQIVND (reference sequence). This CDR3 region has 16 residues. The V gene end was trimmed by 5 bases and the J gene end by 3 bases; junction bases not matched to a gene: 9. CDR3 nucleotide sequence: TGTGCCAGTAGTGCCGCAACAGGGGGAAACAATCAGCCCCAGCATTTT. This gives the protein CASSAATGGNNQPQHF.

In nucleotides, the CDR3 is TGCGCCAGCAGCTTGGGACTTCTAGCGGGAGTCGGGAATGAGCAGTTCTTC. Its translation: CASSLGLLAGVGNEQFF. The rearrangement joins TRBV5-1 to TRBJ2-1, with 10 bases identical to TRBD2. After removal of 0 bases from V and 7 bases from J, the junction contained 10 bases not matched to a gene. The CDR3 length is 17 residues. Germline V gene sequence: CDR1 SGHRS, CDR2 YFSETQ.

CDR3 DNA sequence: TGTGCCAGCAGCCAGGGGCCTGCGGATCAGCCCCAGCATTTT. Residues: CASSQGPADQPQHF. The J gene is TRBJ1-5, the V gene TRBV4-2; maybe TRBD1 (5 bases). The length of the CDR3 is 14 residues. The V end was cut by 3 bases, the J end by 5 bases, with 11 bases between. CDR1 and CDR2 from the germline V gene are LGHNA and YNFKEQ.

This chain uses TRBV10-2 with TRBJ2-1; 14 bases fit TRBD2. Germline trimming cut 7 bases from V and 0 bases from J; bases unmatched to any gene: 5. The CDR3 loop spans 17 amino acids. Germline V gives CDR1 WSHSY, CDR2 SAAADI. The CDR3 loop reads CASNPGTSGSSYNEQFF. The CDR3 nucleotides are TGCGCCAGCAACCCCGGGACTAGCGGGAGCTCCTACAATGAGCAGTTCTTC.

The J gene is TRBJ1-1, the V gene TRBV4-1, with a tentative D call TRBD1 (5 bases). V lost 11 bases and J lost 3, with 22 bases in between. CDR3 size: 15 residues. CDR1 and CDR2 from the germline V gene are MGHRA and YSYEKL. CDR3 sequence reads: CAPRGGGKGDTEAFF. The CDR3 DNA follows: TGCGCCCCACGGGGGGGAGGCAAAGGAGACACTGAAGCTTTCTTT.